This T cell receptor (beta chain) was recovered during a study of blood T cell repertoires in COVID-19. Background on the study: Nucleic acid was either cDNA or gDNA, and it came from T cells, B-cell-depleted T cells, or PBMCs.

Produced via immunoSEQ multiplex PCR; TCRdb's table is partial and in-frame only. The profile shows fewer than 300,000 clones, approximately 81% of them singletons. Adults between roughly 18 and 89 years of age took part from 20 to 25 US areas. Clinical history as reported by participants underpinned cohort assignment. With 4 bases clipped from V and 0 bases from J, the junction kept 14 bases outside the gene matches. CDR3 size: 19 residues. Germline assignment: CDR1 SGHRS and CDR2 YFSETQ. This chain connects TRBV5-1 to TRBJ2-3; TRBD1 matches at 10 bases. This clonotype was obtained from a woman in her fifties or sixties who had recovered from COVID-19. Sequenced sample: PBMCs or T cells enriched from blood (not recorded which). CDR3: CASSLLKGTGVPSTDTQYF. In DNA form, the CDR3 reads TGCGCCAGCAGCCTCCTCAAGGGGACAGGGGTTCCTAGCACAGATACGCAGTATTTT. The entire variable domain, with the rest obtained from reference TRBV5-1 and TRBJ2-3, is as follows: KAGVTQTPRYLIKTRGQQVTLSCSPISGHRSVSWYQQTPGQGLQFLFEYFSETQRNKGNFPGRFSGRQFSNSRSEMNVSTLELGDSALYLCASSLLKGTGVPSTDTQYFGPGTRLTVL.